The 19 T cell receptor beta chains given below trace back to one sample, sequenced in a study of cytotoxic CD8 clonotypes in ibrutinib-treated CLL (dated by TCRdb to the early 2020s). The time point tag for this specimen amounts to: approximately eleven months on ibrutinib. Library generation was performed with the immunoSEQ multiplex PCR assay. Here the immuneACCESS table is served through TCRdb, limited to in-frame sequences with V and J called. Missing clones are a known gap in these copies; in checked studies unresolved V genes cover under half, and the rest lacks a known reason. This sample comprises some 150,000 clones, 79% of them detected only once. Of the sample, about 13% is held by the ten largest clones. Sample: PBMCs, taken after 12 months of ibrutinib treatment. All receptors come from a human donor with chronic lymphocytic leukemia.

In nucleotides, the CDR3 is TGCAGCGTCAGGGAACAGGGGGCAGGTGAAAAACTGTTTTTT. Its protein is CSVREQGAGEKLFF. The chain couples TRBV29-1 to TRBJ1-4; the match to TRBD1 covers 9 bases. The junction had 9 bases not matched to a gene; V was cut back by 6 bases and J by 7 bases. Germline CDR1 reads SQVTM; CDR2 reads ANQGSEA. The CDR3 loop spans 14 amino acids.

This clone turned up a few times. The CDR3: CASSGVGNQPQHF. CDR3 bases: TGTGCCAGCAGTGGCGTGGGGAATCAGCCCCAGCATTTT. The V and J genes are TRBV2 and TRBJ1-5; D is uncertain. Germline CDR1 reads SNHLY; CDR2 reads FYNNEI. This CDR3 is 13 amino acids long. Deletions cut 4 bases from V and 4 bases from J, with 8 bases between.

This rearrangement joins TRBV27 to TRBJ2-7; D might be TRBD1 (5 bases). Germline V gene sequence: CDR1 MNHEY, CDR2 SMNVEV (reference sequence). The CDR3 loop spans 15 amino acids. V lost 5 bases to trimming and J lost 4 bases, with 18 bases between them. CDR3 protein: CASSPYQGAAYEQYF. DNA for the CDR3: TGTGCCAGCAGTCCCTACCAAGGGGCGGCTTACGAGCAGTACTTC.

The chain combines TRBV4-2 with TRBJ2-2; D is unresolved. V was pared by 4 bases and J by 1 base, with 13 bases between. Per the germline V gene, CDR1 is LGHNA and CDR2 is YNFKEQ. The CDR3 is 16 residues long. CDR3: CASSRVLAENTGELFF. The CDR3 DNA sequence: TGTGCCAGCAGCCGAGTTTTAGCAGAGAACACCGGGGAGCTGTTTTTT.

This clone has just a few counts. V and J are TRBV6-5 and TRBJ2-7; 8 nucleotides match TRBD2. Looked up from germline, CDR1 is MNHEY and CDR2 is SVGAGI. J gave up 0 bases and V 2 bases, and 3 bases lay outside the gene matches. The CDR3 sequence is 15 residues long. The CDR3, as DNA: TGTGCCAGCAGTTACATTAGCGGGGACTCCTACGAGCAGTACTTC. Residues: CASSYISGDSYEQYF.

This chain connects TRBV6-6 to TRBJ2-6; TRBD1 matches 8 bases. V gave up 10 bases and J gave up 2 bases; unmatched junction bases: 10. From germline, CDR1 is MNHNY and CDR2 SVGAGI (reference sequence). The CDR3 length is 16 residues. The CDR3 here is CATIGQGTTGANVLTF. CDR3 nucleotide sequence: TGTGCCACCATAGGACAGGGTACTACTGGGGCCAACGTCCTGACTTTC.

The CDR3, as DNA: TGTGCCAGCAGCCTAACAGGAGTCCCAACTAATGAAAAACTGTTTTTT. Amino acids: CASSLTGVPTNEKLFF. The J gene is TRBJ1-4, the V gene TRBV4-2; TRBD1 might be the D (5 bases). The CDR3 runs 16 residues. Germline CDR1 and CDR2: LGHNA and YNFKEQ. Trimming took 4 bases from V and 0 from J, leaving 12 bases between them.

This clone was seen once. The chain is built from TRBV5-6 and TRBJ2-7; a possible D gene is TRBD1 (6 bases). The CDR3 contains 12 residues. The V end lost 4 bases, the J end lost 4 bases, and 9 bases lay between the germline ends. Germline CDR1 reads SGHDT; CDR2 reads YYEEEE. DNA for the CDR3: TGTGCCAGCAGCAAAGACAGGTACGAGCAGTACTTC. Protein sequence: CASSKDRYEQYF.

This sequence joins TRBV9 and TRBJ2-3, with no clear D. With 0 bases removed from V and 0 bases from J, the gap between germline ends came to 14 bases. This CDR3 region has 17 residues. Per germline, CDR1 SGDLS and CDR2 YYNGEE. The CDR3 region is CASSVVGSGASTDTQYF. The CDR3 DNA is TGTGCCAGCAGCGTAGTCGGGTCTGGAGCTAGCACAGATACGCAGTATTTT.

This clone came up a few times. V and J are TRBV11-2 and TRBJ2-7; D is unclear. Trimming shortened V by 1 base and J by 3 bases, and 4 bases separated the two germline ends. The V gene's germline CDR1 is SGHAT and CDR2 FQNNGV. The CDR3 runs to 12 residues. The CDR3 DNA reads as TGTGCCAGCAGCTTAGTAGGCTACGAGCAGTACTTC. As protein: CASSLVGYEQYF. The entire variable domain, with the rest obtained from reference TRBV11-2 and TRBJ2-7, is as follows: EAGVAQSPRYKIIEKRQSVAFWCNPISGHATLYWYQQILGQGPKLLIQFQNNGVVDDSQLPKDRFSAERLKGVDSTLKIQPAKLEDSAVYLCASSLVGYEQYFGPGTRLTVT.

In the case of this clone: The same CDR3 can be traced to other DNA sequences in this sample. CDR3 in DNA: TGCAGTGCCAGCGGATCCTACGAGCAGTACTTC. Residues: CSASGSYEQYF. The chain links TRBV20-1 to TRBJ2-7, with D perhaps matching TRBD2 (5 bases). The CDR3 sequence is 11 residues long. The V and J ends lost 6 bases and 1 base respectively, with 7 bases between them. Looked up from germline, CDR1 is DFQATT and CDR2 is SNEGSKA (reference sequence).

The chain combines TRBV7-8 with TRBJ2-7, with TRBD2 as a possible D gene (5 bases). Germline V gene data show CDR1 as SGHVS and CDR2 as FQNEAQ. The ends were cut back, 1 base at V and 1 base at J, with 11 bases in the middle. The CDR3 runs to 15 residues. The chain's CDR3 is CASSLGTGYSYEQYF. As DNA, the CDR3 is TGTGCCAGCAGCTTAGGTACGGGATATTCCTACGAGCAGTACTTC.

This chain links TRBV6-5 with TRBJ2-3; D might be TRBD2 (5 bases). V was shortened by 5 bases and J by 0 bases, with 9 bases between the two germline ends. CDR1 and CDR2 from the germline V gene are MNHEY and SVGAGI. The CDR3 consists of 14 residues. CDR3 sequence: CASSKWTSTDTQYF. CDR3 DNA: TGTGCCAGCAGTAAATGGACTAGCACAGATACGCAGTATTTT.

This clone appeared a few times. The chain employs TRBV27 and TRBJ2-4; the match to TRBD1 covers 11 bases. This CDR3 has 15 amino acids. Germline assignment: CDR1 MNHEY and CDR2 SMNVEV (reference sequence). Unmatched junction bases numbered 7, after V lost 5 bases and J lost 7 bases. CDR3 amino acids: CASSRAGTGGNIQYF. CDR3 DNA: TGTGCCAGCAGTCGCGCCGGGACAGGGGGTAACATTCAGTACTTC.

The V and J genes are TRBV7-8 and TRBJ2-1, with a possible D match to TRBD2 (6 bases). From germline, CDR1 is SGHVS and CDR2 FQNEAQ. With 4 bases removed from V and 2 bases from J, the gap between germline ends came to 18 bases. The CDR3 covers 17 residues. The CDR3 region is CASSSGGGLLAYNEQFF. The CDR3 region has the DNA TGTGCCAGCAGCTCTGGGGGAGGCCTTTTGGCCTACAATGAGCAGTTCTTC. Full variable domain (remainder filled in from reference TRBV7-8 and TRBJ2-1): GAGVSQSPRYKVAKRGQDVALRCDPISGHVSLFWYQQALGQGPEFLTYFQNEAQLDKSGLPSDRFFAERPEGSVSTLKIQRTQQEDSAVYLCASSSGGGLLAYNEQFFGPGTRLTVL.

J is TRBJ2-1 and V is TRBV5-1, with TRBD2 identical over 12 bases. The CDR3 is 17 amino acids. In germline, CDR1 is SGHRS, CDR2 YFSETQ. With V trimmed by 2 bases and J by 8 bases, 11 bases remained unmatched. The CDR3 DNA follows: TGCGCCAGCAGCTTTAGACTAGCGGGAGTAGGGGGCGATGAGCAGTTCTTC. Protein: CASSFRLAGVGGDEQFF.

This clone was counted once. The genes are TRBV9 and TRBJ2-3, with D possibly being TRBD1 or TRBD2 (7 bases each). There are 15 residues in the CDR3. V was pared by 5 bases and J by 1 base, with 14 bases between. Per germline, CDR1 SGDLS and CDR2 YYNGEE. The CDR3 coding sequence is TGTGCCAGCAGTCTATCAGGGGGGGGCACAGATACGCAGTATTTT. Translated: CASSLSGGGTDTQYF.

This clone turned up a few times. The chain has TRBV6-1 and TRBJ1-5, with TRBD1 as a possible D gene (5 bases). CDR3 size: 12 residues. Germline loops: CDR1 MNHNS, CDR2 SASEGT. Trimming pared 6 bases from V and 4 bases from J, leaving 7 bases between. CDR3 sequence reads: CASSGHNQPQHF. The CDR3 DNA is TGTGCCAGCAGCGGACATAATCAGCCCCAGCATTTT.

The V and J genes are TRBV19 and TRBJ1-4, with D perhaps matching TRBD1 (5 bases). Germline loops: CDR1 LNHDA, CDR2 SQIVND (reference sequence). V lost 7 bases and J 5 bases, leaving 17 bases between the germline ends. The CDR3 has 15 residues. CDR3 sequence: CASTLGGESNEKLFF. CDR3 DNA: TGTGCCAGTACCTTGGGAGGGGAGTCCAATGAAAAACTGTTTTTT.